This TCR beta chain was retrieved from a study of cytomegalovirus exposure and HLA in healthy donors. Both 60 Vbeta primers and 13 Jbeta primers went into the PCR. Profiling relied on immunoSEQ multiplex PCR, and the TCRdb table lists in-frame clones only, not all of them. The sample contains about 82,000 clones, 70% to 85% of which appear only once. Germline V gives CDR1 SGHTA, CDR2 FQGNSA. This CDR3 spans 15 amino acids. Losses at the gene ends were 5 bases for V and 4 bases for J; bases not matched to a gene: 7. This chain links TRBV7-2 with TRBJ1-2, with 10 bases lining up with TRBD1. The TCR comes from a human donor in good health. Input material: PBMCs. CDR3 amino acids: CASSPGTGAIYGYTF. For the CDR3, the DNA is TGTGCCAGCAGCCCCGGGACAGGGGCGATCTATGGCTACACCTTC.